The T cell receptor (beta chain) under discussion was sequenced for a study of blood T cell repertoires in COVID-19. Study information: In each case, the material was cDNA or gDNA derived from T cells, B-cell-depleted T cells, or PBMCs.

CDR1 is SGHDT, CDR2 YYEEEE, per germline. The V segment lost 0 bases and the J segment 5 bases; nucleotides outside the gene matches: 7. The CDR3 has 16 amino acids. Sequencing was performed with immunoSEQ multiplex PCR; in TCRdb, only in-frame clones are kept and a portion is missing. The sample yields approximately 390,000 clones, around 89% seen once. The sequence came from a young man with active or convalescent COVID-19. The sequenced material came from peripheral blood. The chain carries TRBV5-6 and TRBJ2-5, with TRBD2 matching over 10 bases. As DNA, the CDR3 is TGTGCCAGCAGCTTGGTGCTAGCGGGAGCTCGGGAGACCCAGTACTTC. This sequence encodes CASSLVLAGARETQYF.